This TCR beta chain was sequenced for a study of blood T cell repertoires in COVID-19. Generated by immunoSEQ multiplex PCR, the TCRdb table keeps only in-frame clones and is missing some. The data contain roughly 260,000 clones, roughly 86% of them singletons. The CDR3 covers 21 residues. The V end was cut by 0 bases, the J end by 4 bases, with 30 bases between. Germline CDR1 is LGHNA and CDR2 is YSLEER. The chain recombines TRBV4-3 with TRBJ1-2, with a possible D match to TRBD1 (6 bases). The specimen was PBMCs or T cells enriched from blood (not recorded which). This TCR was recovered from a woman in her 30s with acute COVID-19. Written as DNA, the CDR3 is TGCGCCAGCAGCCAAGATAGGGGGGGGCGGGACTCACCGAACCGGGGCTATGGCTACACCTTC. Encoded protein: CASSQDRGGRDSPNRGYGYTF.